This TCR beta chain was captured in a study of a mutant IDH1 vaccine in newly diagnosed glioma (dated by TCRdb to the early 2020s). Describing the broader study: Patients were given eight vaccinations, in weeks 1, 3, 5, 7, 11, 15, 19 and 23, which matched visits V03 through V10. In the chemotherapy-containing groups, vaccination started alongside temozolomide cycles, whereas in patients who had radiotherapy alone it started 4-6 weeks after radiotherapy. The approximately 32 treated patients were around 62% male and roughly 40% female, with a mean age of roughly 40 years. Before enrollment, patients had received standard therapy of radiotherapy alone, temozolomide alone, or radiochemotherapy with temozolomide; most received the combination. Six visits were used for peripheral blood collection: V03 (baseline), V05, V07, V10, V12 and V13. Longitudinal TCRB deep sequencing was done for 25 treated patients, wherever samples were available for exploratory analyses. Broad study findings and their caveats: Selection of PBMC samples for TCRB deep sequencing was based on availability. Across multiple MHC alleles, vaccine-induced immune responses were seen in approximately 93% of patients. According to the authors, sample limitations meant that analyses of patient blood samples could not be reproduced. Pseudoprogression seemed to be unrelated to changes in the top peripheral T cell clonotypes found by TCRB sequencing.

Trimming takes 2 bases off V and 5 bases off J; junction bases not matched to a gene: 3. For CDR1 and CDR2, the germline V gene lists SGHTA and FQGTGA. The CDR3 starts with the cysteine, ends with the phenylalanine, and has 15 residues. CDR3 DNA only is kept here, 45 bases in frame from base 1. The library was obtained by the immunoSEQ multiplex PCR assay. Rearranged TCR beta chain sequences were amplified with the hsTCRB Kit following the manufacturer's protocol. Sequencing of TCRB libraries was carried out on an Illumina MiSeq. The paper's processing steps were these. The kit vendor's proprietary platform handled demultiplexing, trimming and gene mapping. Here the immuneACCESS table is served through TCRdb, limited to in-frame sequences with V and J called. Missing clones are a known gap in these copies; in checked studies unresolved V genes cover under half, and the rest lacks a known reason. The V and J calls and clone size come from that table; D and trimming were worked out from the DNA. For this sample the table gives 45,000 to 60,000 clones, of which around four fifths were detected only once. In total, the top ten clones hold roughly 4.8% of the sample.

Notes on this clone: Its antigen is currently not known. Per-nucleotide qualities are absent, and no much larger clonotype sits a single base away.

Interpreted using the paper, the time point label stands for: week 5, during vaccination. Each vaccine dose was 300 ug of a 20-mer mutant IDH1 peptide in Montanide, given subcutaneously with topical imiquimod. Donors had newly diagnosed WHO grade 3 or 4 IDH1-mutant astrocytomas with loss of nuclear ATRX. The samples were drawn from NOA16, a multicentre, single-arm, open-label phase I trial in Germany that tested a mutant IDH1 peptide vaccine in humans for the first time. Genomic DNA for TCRB sequencing was extracted from EDTA blood using the DNeasy Blood and Tissue Kit. This sequence was found in a man between 45 and 60 years old with glioma. The chain links TRBV7-3 with TRBJ2-5; 12 central nucleotides agree with TRBD2. The starting material was PBMCs, obtained from a glioma patient whose treatment included an IDH1 peptide vaccine. The nucleotides read TGTGCCAGCAGCTTAGGACTAGCGGGGAGGGAGACCCAGTACTTC. Its translation reads: CASSLGLAGRETQYF.